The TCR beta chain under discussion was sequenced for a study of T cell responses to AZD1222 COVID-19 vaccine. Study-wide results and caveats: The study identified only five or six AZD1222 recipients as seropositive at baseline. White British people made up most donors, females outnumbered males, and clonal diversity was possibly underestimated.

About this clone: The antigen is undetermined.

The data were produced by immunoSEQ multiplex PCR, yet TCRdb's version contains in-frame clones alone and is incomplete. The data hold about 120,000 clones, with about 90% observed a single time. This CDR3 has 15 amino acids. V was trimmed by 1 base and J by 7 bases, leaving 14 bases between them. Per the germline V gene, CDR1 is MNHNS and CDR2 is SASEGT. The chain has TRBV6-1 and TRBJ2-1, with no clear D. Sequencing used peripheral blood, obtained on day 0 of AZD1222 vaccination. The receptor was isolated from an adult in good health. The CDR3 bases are TGTGCCAGCAGTGAAGACAGTCTCCTCTGGAATGAGCAGTTCTTC. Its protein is CASSEDSLLWNEQFF.